What follows is one TCR beta chain and its context. The data were obtained in a study of blood T cells in healthy people across ages. PCR was performed a second time for about 7 to 12 cycles using a sample-barcoded 5' primer and a J-beta primer mix. TCRdb recomputed calls from the 5' RACE reads with MiXCR, one row per CDR3 protein. The sample has approximately 1.5 million distinct CDR3 sequences, almost 35% seen once. This CDR3 is 14 amino acids long. Trimming removed 5 bases from V and 7 bases from J; junction bases left unmatched: 9. Germline assignment: CDR1 SNHLY and CDR2 FYNNEI. The receptor comes from a woman aged 30 to 39 in good health. The rearrangement links TRBV2 to TRBJ1-2; 8 bases agree with TRBD1. Sequencing was done on a sample of blood. The CDR3 DNA is TGTGCCAGCAGTCTGGGACAGGAGGGAAGTGGCTACACCTTC. Residues: CASSLGQEGSGYTF.